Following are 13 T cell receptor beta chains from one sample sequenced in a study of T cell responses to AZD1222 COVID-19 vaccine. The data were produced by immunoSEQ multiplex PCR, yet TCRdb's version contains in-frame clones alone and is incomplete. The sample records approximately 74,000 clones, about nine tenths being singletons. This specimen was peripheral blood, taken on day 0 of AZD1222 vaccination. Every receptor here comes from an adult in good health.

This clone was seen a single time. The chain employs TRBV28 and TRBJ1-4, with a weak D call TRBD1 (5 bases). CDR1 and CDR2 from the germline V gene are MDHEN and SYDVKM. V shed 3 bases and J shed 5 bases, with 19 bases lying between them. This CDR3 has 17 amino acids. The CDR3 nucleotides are TGTGCCAGCAGTTTTTGGGGATCCGGGACGGAGAATGAAAAACTGTTTTTT. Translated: CASSFWGSGTENEKLFF.

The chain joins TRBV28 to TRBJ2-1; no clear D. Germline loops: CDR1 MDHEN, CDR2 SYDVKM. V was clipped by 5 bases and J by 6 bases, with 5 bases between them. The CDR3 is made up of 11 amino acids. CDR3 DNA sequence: TGTGCCAGCAGTGCTATCAATGAGCAGTTCTTC. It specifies CASSAINEQFF.

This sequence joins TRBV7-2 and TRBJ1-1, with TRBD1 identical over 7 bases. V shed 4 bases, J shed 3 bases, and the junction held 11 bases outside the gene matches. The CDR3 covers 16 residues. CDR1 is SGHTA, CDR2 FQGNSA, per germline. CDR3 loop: CASSSPGTVTDTEAFF. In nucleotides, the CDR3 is TGTGCCAGCAGCTCCCCCGGGACAGTCACCGACACTGAAGCTTTCTTT.

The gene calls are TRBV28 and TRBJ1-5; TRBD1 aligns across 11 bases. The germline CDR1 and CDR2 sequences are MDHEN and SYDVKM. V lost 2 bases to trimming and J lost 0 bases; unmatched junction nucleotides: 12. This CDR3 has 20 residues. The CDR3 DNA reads TGTGCCAGCAGTTTAATCCTCTCCGGGACAGGGGGATATAGCAATCAGCCCCAGCATTTT. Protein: CASSLILSGTGGYSNQPQHF.

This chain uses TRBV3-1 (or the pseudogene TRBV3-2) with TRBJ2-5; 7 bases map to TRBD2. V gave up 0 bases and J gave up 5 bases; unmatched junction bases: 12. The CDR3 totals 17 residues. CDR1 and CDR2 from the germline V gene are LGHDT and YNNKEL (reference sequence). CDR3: CASSQDFTRGNWETQYF. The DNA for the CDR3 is TGTGCCAGCAGCCAAGATTTCACGCGGGGGAATTGGGAGACCCAGTACTTC.

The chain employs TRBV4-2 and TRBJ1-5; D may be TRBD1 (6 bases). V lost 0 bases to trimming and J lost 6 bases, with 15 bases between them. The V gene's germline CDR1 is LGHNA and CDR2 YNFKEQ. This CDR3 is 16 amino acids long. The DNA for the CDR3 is TGTGCCAGCAGCCAAGATACCGGGGGCGGAGGTCAGCCCCAGCATTTT. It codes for CASSQDTGGGGQPQHF.

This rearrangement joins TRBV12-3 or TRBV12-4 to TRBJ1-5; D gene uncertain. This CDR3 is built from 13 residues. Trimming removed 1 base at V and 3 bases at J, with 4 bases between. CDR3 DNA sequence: TGTGCCAGCAGTTTAGACAACAATCAGCCCCAGCATTTT. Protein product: CASSLDNNQPQHF.

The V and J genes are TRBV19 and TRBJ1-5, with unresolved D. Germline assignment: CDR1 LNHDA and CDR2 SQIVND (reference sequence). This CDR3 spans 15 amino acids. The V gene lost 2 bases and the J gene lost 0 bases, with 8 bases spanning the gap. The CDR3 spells CASSIQQYSNQPQHF. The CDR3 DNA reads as TGTGCCAGTAGTATACAACAGTATAGCAATCAGCCCCAGCATTTT.

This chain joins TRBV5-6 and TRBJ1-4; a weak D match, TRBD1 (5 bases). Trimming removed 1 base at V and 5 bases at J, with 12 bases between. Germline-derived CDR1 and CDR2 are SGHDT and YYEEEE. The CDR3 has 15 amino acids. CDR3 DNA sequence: TGTGCCAGCAGCTTGAATGGAGGGGACAATGAAAAACTGTTTTTT. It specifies CASSLNGGDNEKLFF.

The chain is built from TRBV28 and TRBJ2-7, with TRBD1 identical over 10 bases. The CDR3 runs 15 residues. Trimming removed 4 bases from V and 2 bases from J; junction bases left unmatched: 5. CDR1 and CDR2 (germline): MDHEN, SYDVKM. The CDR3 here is CASSSRQGATYEQYF. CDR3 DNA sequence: TGTGCCAGCAGTTCACGACAGGGGGCTACCTACGAGCAGTACTTC. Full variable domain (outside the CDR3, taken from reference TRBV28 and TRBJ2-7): DVKVTQSSRYLVKRTGEKVFLECVQDMDHENMFWYRQDPGLGLRLIYFSYDVKMKEKGDIPEGYSVSREKKERFSLILESASTNQTSMYLCASSSRQGATYEQYFGPGTRLTVT.

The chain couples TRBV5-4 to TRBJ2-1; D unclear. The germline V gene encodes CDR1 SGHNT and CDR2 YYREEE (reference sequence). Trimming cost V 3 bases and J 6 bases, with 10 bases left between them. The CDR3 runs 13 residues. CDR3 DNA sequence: TGTGCCAGCAGCTCCCTAAGCAGCAATGAGCAGTTCTTC. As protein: CASSSLSSNEQFF.

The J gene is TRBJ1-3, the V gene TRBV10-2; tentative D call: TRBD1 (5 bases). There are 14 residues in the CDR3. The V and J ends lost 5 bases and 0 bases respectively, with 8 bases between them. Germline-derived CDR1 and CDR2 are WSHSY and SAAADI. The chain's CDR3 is CASSTGGSGNTIYF. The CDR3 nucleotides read TGCGCCAGCAGTACCGGGGGCTCTGGAAACACCATATATTTT.

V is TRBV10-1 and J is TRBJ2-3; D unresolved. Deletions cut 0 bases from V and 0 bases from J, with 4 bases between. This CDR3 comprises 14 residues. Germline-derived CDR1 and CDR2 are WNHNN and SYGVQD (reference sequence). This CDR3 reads CASSESDSTDTQYF. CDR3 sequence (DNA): TGCGCCAGCAGTGAGTCGGACAGCACAGATACGCAGTATTTT.